One and the same sample provided the 7 T cell receptor beta chains below, sequenced in a study of technical replicates of blood from a few donors. Using immunoSEQ multiplex PCR, the repertoire was profiled, and TCRdb retains in-frame clones only, with some absent. The sample contains about 74,000 clones, over 90% of which appear only once. Sequencing input: T cells isolated from PBMCs. The receptors were gathered from a human donor in good health.

This chain joins TRBV4-2 and TRBJ2-7; 9 positions match TRBD2. Trimming at V came to 2 bases and at J to 2 bases, leaving 10 bases not matched to a gene. The CDR3 contains 17 residues. The germline gives CDR1 LGHNA, CDR2 YNFKEQ. In DNA, the CDR3 is TGTGCCAGCAGCCAACTTCTCGGGACTAGCTCTACCTACGAGCAGTACTTC. Encoded protein: CASSQLLGTSSTYEQYF.

This chain links TRBV19 with TRBJ2-4, with 9 bases matching TRBD2. CDR1 and CDR2 from the germline V gene are LNHDA and SQIVND (reference sequence). The CDR3 consists of 21 residues. V gave up 5 bases and J gave up 0 bases; unmatched junction bases: 20. The CDR3 loop is CASSSPSAGGPIIPAKNIQYF. As DNA, the CDR3 is TGTGCCAGTAGTTCACCCTCGGCGGGGGGGCCCATCATACCAGCCAAAAACATTCAGTACTTC.

The chain recombines TRBV6-5 with TRBJ1-1; tentative D call: TRBD1 (6 bases). Germline lookup yields CDR1 MNHEY and CDR2 SVGAGI. CDR3 length: 12 residues. Trimming pared 8 bases from V and 0 bases from J, leaving 7 bases between. CDR3 protein: CASGQLNTEAFF. In nucleotides, the CDR3 is TGTGCCAGCGGACAGTTGAACACTGAAGCTTTCTTT.

The V and J genes are TRBV2 and TRBJ2-7; 7 bases agree with TRBD2. This CDR3 is 14 amino acids long. Per the germline V gene, CDR1 is SNHLY and CDR2 is FYNNEI. Trimming at V came to 8 bases and at J to 1 base, leaving 8 bases not matched to a gene. The CDR3 sequence is CASSSRGGSYEQYF. DNA of the CDR3: TGTGCCAGCTCCTCACGCGGGGGTTCCTACGAGCAGTACTTC. The full variable domain, its missing parts supplied by reference TRBV2 and TRBJ2-7, is EPEVTQTPSHQVTQMGQEVILRCVPISNHLYFYWYRQILGQKVEFLVSFYNNEISEKSEIFDDQFSVERPDGSNFTLKIRSTKLEDSAMYFCASSSRGGSYEQYFGPGTRLTVT.

The chain links TRBV4-1 to TRBJ1-5, with 10 bases matching TRBD1. V dropped 1 base and J dropped 3; count of bases not matched to a gene: 6. The CDR3 runs 17 residues. Per germline, CDR1 MGHRA and CDR2 YSYEKL. Written as DNA, the CDR3 is TGCGCCAGCAGCCAAGTTGAGACAGGGGGCATCAATCAGCCCCAGCATTTT. It yields the protein CASSQVETGGINQPQHF.

This chain joins TRBV7-6 and TRBJ1-3, with a tentative D call TRBD1 (5 bases). V was trimmed by 1 base and J by 4 bases, leaving 14 bases between them. The germline V gene encodes CDR1 SGHVS and CDR2 FNYEAQ. The CDR3 is made up of 16 amino acids. The CDR3 loop is CASSLEPQNRGNTIYF. CDR3 nucleotide sequence: TGTGCCAGCAGCTTAGAACCGCAAAACAGGGGAAACACCATATATTTT.

V and J are TRBV29-1 and TRBJ2-7; 10 positions agree with TRBD2. The J segment lost 5 bases and the V segment lost 4 bases, leaving 11 bases of the junction unmatched. The germline V gene has CDR1 SQVTM and CDR2 ANQGSEA. This CDR3 comprises 15 residues. The CDR3 loop reads CSVVPLTSGWNEQYF. Here the CDR3 DNA reads TGCAGCGTTGTCCCATTGACTAGCGGGTGGAACGAGCAGTACTTC.